The 4 T cell receptor beta chains below come from one sample, sequenced in a study of T cell repertoires in cytomegalovirus infection (dated by TCRdb to between 2018 and 2021). TCRdb names Illumina HiSeq 1500 as the instrument used. TCRdb trimmed public reads at Q25 via fastp, called clones via MiXCR and kept in-frame beta chains. CDR3 protein duplicates are merged, each entry listing the most common genes and DNA. Present in this sample are around 85,000 distinct CDR3 sequences, roughly half of which were seen just once. Together, the top ten hold 80% to 95% of the sample. Their specific antigens are unknown. In light of the paper, this sample's treatment or condition label describes: in vitro stimulation with specific CMV peptide epitopes to enrich CMV-specific T cells. The sequencing used CD8+ T cells from cultured PBMCs, collected from culture after CMV antigen stimulation. The receptors were gathered from a human donor in good health (CMV status not recorded). Some clones in this sample may be carry-over from other donors' samples.

This clonotype was counted between two and nine times. J is TRBJ2-7 and V is TRBV7-9; 11 nucleotides align to TRBD2. The J segment lost 4 bases and the V segment lost 5 bases, leaving 4 bases of the junction unmatched. This CDR3 region has 14 residues. Germline V gene sequence: CDR1 SEHNR, CDR2 FQNEAQ (reference sequence). For the CDR3, the DNA is TGTGCCAGCAGCCCGGGACTAGCGGTATACGAGCAGTACTTC. Translating it yields CASSPGLAVYEQYF.

The genes are TRBV12-3 or TRBV12-4 and TRBJ2-7; D is ambiguous. The CDR3 contains 12 residues. Trimming stripped 0 bases from V and 7 bases from J, with 7 bases between. The CDR3: CASSLAPNEQYF. In nucleotides, the CDR3 is TGTGCCAGCAGTTTAGCCCCGAATGAGCAGTACTTC.

This clonotype appeared a few times. The chain combines TRBV27 with TRBJ1-5; D call uncertain. From germline, CDR1 is MNHEY and CDR2 SMNVEV (reference sequence). There are 15 residues in the CDR3. Trimming cost V 2 bases and J 4 bases, with 12 bases left between them. CDR3 coding DNA: TGTGCCAGCAGTTTAACCCACAGAATAAATCAGCCCCAGCATTTT. It yields the protein CASSLTHRINQPQHF.

As for this clonotype: One junction end disagrees with the germline gene, perhaps due to a read error. The chain employs TRBV6-1 and TRBJ2-1; D is unresolved. Germline V gene data show CDR1 as MNHNS and CDR2 as SASEGT. The CDR3 spans 15 residues. CDR3 region: CASSEGLSSYSEQFF. The CDR3 coding sequence is TGTGCCAGCAGTGAAGGGTTGAGCTCCTACAGTGAGCAGTTCTTC.